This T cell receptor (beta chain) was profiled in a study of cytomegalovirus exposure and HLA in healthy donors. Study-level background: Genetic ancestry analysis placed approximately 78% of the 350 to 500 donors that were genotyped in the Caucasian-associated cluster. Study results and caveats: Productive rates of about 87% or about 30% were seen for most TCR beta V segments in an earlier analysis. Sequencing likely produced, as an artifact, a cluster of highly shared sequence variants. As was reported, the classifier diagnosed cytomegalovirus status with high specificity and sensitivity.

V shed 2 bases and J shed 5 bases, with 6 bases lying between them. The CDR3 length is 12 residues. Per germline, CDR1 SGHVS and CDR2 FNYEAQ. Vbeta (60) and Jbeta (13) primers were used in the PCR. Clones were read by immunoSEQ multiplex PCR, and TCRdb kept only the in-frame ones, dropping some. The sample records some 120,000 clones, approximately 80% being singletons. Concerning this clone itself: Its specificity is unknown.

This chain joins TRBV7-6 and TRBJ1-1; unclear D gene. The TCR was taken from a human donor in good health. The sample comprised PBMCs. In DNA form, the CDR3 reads TGTGCCAGCAGCTTATCGACTACTGAAGCTTTCTTT. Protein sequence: CASSLSTTEAFF.